The 29 T cell receptor beta chains given below trace back to one sample, sequenced in a study of identical twins. TCRdb processed the 5' RACE reads anew with MiXCR; each CDR3 protein has one entry. The data contain around 100,000 distinct CDR3 sequences, 5.9% of them singletons. The sample taken for sequencing was memory T cells sorted from blood. These receptors all stem from a woman aged 50 to 60 in good health.

This clonotype was seen repeatedly, ten times or more. This sequence joins TRBV11-2 and TRBJ2-4; D perhaps matches TRBD1 (6 bases). Trimming removed 3 bases at V and 8 bases at J, with 20 bases between. This CDR3 comprises 16 residues. The germline CDR1 and CDR2 sequences are SGHAT and FQNNGV. The CDR3 nucleotides read TGTGCCAGCAGCTTCGTCGGACCAACAGGGAGACACATTCAGTACTTC. It encodes CASSFVGPTGRHIQYF.

This clonotype was counted many times. V usage is TRBV20-1 and J usage is TRBJ2-7, with a weak D call TRBD2 (5 bases). Germline values: CDR1 DFQATT, CDR2 SNEGSKA (reference sequence). V was trimmed by 4 bases and J by 3 bases, leaving 10 bases between them. The CDR3 runs to 12 residues. CDR3 loop: CSATGLDYEQYF. The CDR3 DNA is TGCAGTGCTACGGGGTTAGACTACGAGCAGTACTTC.

The chain couples TRBV11-3 to TRBJ2-7; D assignment may be TRBD1 or TRBD2 (5 bases each). V gave up 10 bases and J gave up 3 bases, with 16 bases separating them. The germline gives CDR1 SGHNT, CDR2 YENEEA. The CDR3 runs to 13 residues. The CDR3 region has the DNA TGTGCCATCTCGGGGACCGGAAACTACGAGCAGTACTTC. It yields the protein CAISGTGNYEQYF.

This clonotype showed up many times. The V gene is TRBV29-1, the J gene TRBJ2-5; 10 bases line up with TRBD1. The length of the CDR3 is 15 residues. V lost 6 bases and J lost 3; bases outside the gene matches: 10. Per the germline V gene, CDR1 is SQVTM and CDR2 is ANQGSEA. The CDR3 DNA reads as TGCAGCGTAGAGGTCCCCGGGACAGGGGAAGAGACCCAGTACTTC. It specifies CSVEVPGTGEETQYF.

At least ten counts were recorded for this clonotype. The chain uses TRBV9 and TRBJ2-4, with D perhaps being TRBD1 or TRBD2 (6 bases each). CDR1 and CDR2 (germline): SGDLS, YYNGEE. Trimming removed 3 bases at V and 5 bases at J, with 12 bases between. The CDR3 contains 14 residues. CDR3 sequence: CASSGGAGENIQYF. The CDR3 DNA reads TGTGCCAGCAGCGGGGGGGCTGGGGAAAACATTCAGTACTTC.

This clonotype was recorded at least ten times. J is TRBJ2-5 and V is TRBV29-1, with 10 bases identical to TRBD2. The CDR3 is 15 amino acids. Germline assignment: CDR1 SQVTM and CDR2 ANQGSEA. Losses at the gene ends were 3 bases for V and 11 bases for J; bases not matched to a gene: 15. CDR3 nucleotides: TGCAGCGTTGATCCGTTAGGGGCTAGCGGGGGTCTTCAGTACTTC. It specifies CSVDPLGASGGLQYF.

This clonotype was seen many times. This chain joins TRBV30 and TRBJ2-3, with 8 bases fitting TRBD2. The length of the CDR3 is 15 residues. Germline CDR1 is GTSNPN and CDR2 is SVGIG (reference sequence). Germline trimming cut 3 bases from V and 3 bases from J; bases unmatched to any gene: 8. The CDR3 bases are TGTGCCTGGAGCCTGTCTAGCGGGTTTACAGATACGCAGTATTTT. This codes for CAWSLSSGFTDTQYF. The variable domain in full, with the rest retrieved from reference TRBV30 and TRBJ2-3, is SQTIHQWPATLVQPVGSPLSLECTVEGTSNPNLYWYRQAAGRGLQLLFYSVGIGQISSEVPQNLSASRPQDRQFILSSKKLLLSDSGFYLCAWSLSSGFTDTQYFGPGTRLTVL.

The genes are TRBV30 and TRBJ2-2; D possibly corresponds to TRBD1 (6 bases). The CDR3 loop spans 15 amino acids. CDR1 is GTSNPN, CDR2 SVGIG, per germline (reference sequence). The V gene lost 3 bases and the J gene lost 1 base, with 12 bases spanning the gap. DNA of the CDR3: TGTGCCTGGAGAAGAGCAGGGGTGAACACCGGGGAGCTGTTTTTT. Translating gives CAWRRAGVNTGELFF.

The gene calls are TRBV25-1 and TRBJ1-5; D not resolved. Trimming removed 2 bases from V and 9 bases from J, with 14 bases in between. This CDR3 comprises 14 residues. CDR1 and CDR2 (germline): MGHDK, SYGVNS. CDR3 in DNA: TGTGCCAGCAGTGAACCCGGTGGGTCAGGGCCCCAGCATTTT. The encoded protein is CASSEPGGSGPQHF.

This clonotype was counted only a few times. This chain links TRBV7-6 with TRBJ2-5, with D perhaps TRBD2 (6 bases). The CDR3 covers 14 residues. Trimming shortened V by 1 base and J by 5 bases, and 11 bases separated the two germline ends. Germline lookup yields CDR1 SGHVS and CDR2 FNYEAQ. The CDR3 is CASSLEGGDETQYF. In DNA form, the CDR3 reads TGTGCCAGCAGCTTAGAGGGCGGGGACGAGACCCAGTACTTC.

V gene TRBV7-8 combines with J gene TRBJ2-2; D unclear. V was pared by 1 base and J by 9 bases, with 6 bases between. The length of the CDR3 is 12 residues. The V gene's germline CDR1 is SGHVS and CDR2 FQNEAQ. The CDR3 sequence is CASSLGARELFF. CDR3 DNA: TGTGCCAGCAGCTTAGGGGCCCGGGAGCTGTTTTTT.

The V call is TRBV5-1, the J call TRBJ1-6, with 9 bases identical to TRBD1. CDR1 SGHRS and CDR2 YFSETQ come from the germline V gene. V shed 4 bases and J 9 bases; nucleotides not matched to a gene: 5. This CDR3 spans 14 amino acids. In DNA form, the CDR3 reads TGCGCCAGCAGCGCCGGGACAGGGTCTTCACCCCTCCACTTT. This sequence encodes CASSAGTGSSPLHF.

This clonotype was counted once. The chain uses TRBV20-1 and TRBJ1-3; D gene unclear. CDR1 DFQATT and CDR2 SNEGSKA come from the germline V gene (reference sequence). The CDR3 is made up of 15 amino acids. Deletions cut 3 bases from V and 0 bases from J, with 12 bases between. The CDR3 DNA sequence: TGCAGTGCTAGTCTCCCCCGGGGCTCTGGAAACACCATATATTTT. This gives the protein CSASLPRGSGNTIYF.

The chain is built from TRBV7-2 and TRBJ2-3; 11 bases line up with TRBD2. This CDR3 is 14 amino acids long. Germline lookup yields CDR1 SGHTA and CDR2 FQGNSA. Unmatched junction bases numbered 5, after V lost 8 bases and J lost 4 bases. Here the CDR3 reads CASCIAGGPDTQYF. The DNA of the CDR3 is TGTGCCAGCTGTATAGCGGGAGGGCCAGATACGCAGTATTTT.

This clonotype has ten or more counts. J is TRBJ2-1 and V is TRBV3-1; 7 bases align to TRBD2. The length of the CDR3 is 13 residues. V shed 1 base and J 13 bases; nucleotides not matched to a gene: 7. Germline-derived CDR1 and CDR2 are LGHDT and YNNKEL (reference sequence). In DNA form, the CDR3 reads TGTGCCAGCAGCCAAGGAAGCGGGACCCACCAGTTCTTC. It codes for CASSQGSGTHQFF.

This clonotype was observed at least ten times. V gene TRBV5-1 combines with J gene TRBJ2-5; D unclear. This CDR3 contains 12 residues. Between the trimmed V and J ends, which lost 1 base and 4 bases, there was a span of 5 bases. Germline V gene sequence: CDR1 SGHRS, CDR2 YFSETQ. This chain's CDR3 is CASSLSRETQYF. CDR3 DNA: TGCGCCAGCAGCTTGAGTCGAGAGACCCAGTACTTC.

In this sample, this clonotype turned up many times. CDR3: CASSLAQGGRRILEQFF. Here the CDR3 DNA reads TGTGCCAGCAGCTTAGCGCAAGGGGGGCGTCGAATCCTTGAGCAGTTCTTC. The chain recombines TRBV7-9 with TRBJ2-1, with D possibly being TRBD1 or TRBD2 (6 bases each). The germline V and J ends were trimmed by 0 bases and 9 bases, with 21 bases remaining between them. This CDR3 spans 17 amino acids. Germline V lookup: CDR1 SEHNR, CDR2 FQNEAQ (reference sequence).

This clonotype was recorded many times. This chain links TRBV9 with TRBJ2-1; D is unresolved. V lost 3 bases and J lost 0, with 4 bases in between. The germline V gene encodes CDR1 SGDLS and CDR2 YYNGEE. The CDR3 runs 13 residues. CDR3 amino acids: CASSGSSYNEQFF. CDR3 sequence (DNA): TGTGCCAGCAGCGGGAGCTCCTACAATGAGCAGTTCTTC.

This clonotype showed up many times. The genes are TRBV20-1 and TRBJ1-5, with D possibly matching TRBD1 (6 bases). Germline V gene sequence: CDR1 DFQATT, CDR2 SNEGSKA (reference sequence). The CDR3 contains 16 residues. V gave up 6 bases and J gave up 2 bases, with 20 bases separating them. CDR3 DNA sequence: TGCAGTGCGCCCGAGAGGGGGGACGCTGGCAATCAGCCCCAGCATTTT. Residues: CSAPERGDAGNQPQHF.

In this sample, this clonotype turned up many times. The chain links TRBV12-3 or TRBV12-4 to TRBJ1-5; D might be TRBD1 (6 bases). V shed 8 bases and J shed 3 bases, with 17 bases lying between them. CDR3 length: 15 residues. CDR3 nucleotide sequence: TGTGCCAGCGCGTTTAATCAGGGGAACAATCAGCCCCAGCATTTT. It yields the protein CASAFNQGNNQPQHF.

The chain has TRBV28 and TRBJ2-5, with D maybe TRBD2 (5 bases). This CDR3 is built from 14 residues. V lost 2 bases, J lost 1 base, and 8 bases lay in between. The germline V gene has CDR1 MDHEN and CDR2 SYDVKM. CDR3 region: CASSLEAGQETQYF. CDR3 sequence (DNA): TGTGCCAGCAGTTTAGAGGCGGGCCAAGAGACCCAGTACTTC.

Ten or more counts support this clonotype. The chain combines TRBV5-5 with TRBJ2-2, with unresolved D. This CDR3 has 15 residues. CDR1 and CDR2 (germline): SGHKS, YYEKEE (reference sequence). V lost 2 bases and J 1 base, leaving 9 bases between the germline ends. The DNA for the CDR3 is TGTGCCAGCAGCTTCAAAGGCGGGAACACCGGGGAGCTGTTTTTT. This encodes CASSFKGGNTGELFF.

This clonotype was seen ten or more times. CDR3 in amino acids: CSVAGTGNQPQHF. The CDR3 DNA follows: TGCAGCGTTGCCGGGACAGGCAATCAGCCCCAGCATTTT. This chain links TRBV29-1 with TRBJ1-5, with TRBD1 identical over 7 bases. CDR1 and CDR2 (germline): SQVTM, ANQGSEA. V trimming: 4 bases; J trimming: 2 bases; junction bases outside the gene matches: 2. CDR3 length: 13 amino acids.

The gene calls are TRBV18 and TRBJ2-4; tentatively, D is TRBD2 (6 bases). V lost 3 bases, J lost 1 base, and 10 bases lay in between. The germline V gene has CDR1 KGHSH and CDR2 LQKENI. The CDR3 runs 15 residues. The DNA of the CDR3 is TGTGCCAGCTCACCGGGGGGATCGGCCAAAAACATTCAGTACTTC. It codes for CASSPGGSAKNIQYF.

This clonotype was observed many times. The chain joins TRBV14 to TRBJ2-3, with D perhaps TRBD1 or TRBD2 (6 bases each). This CDR3 region has 16 residues. Germline lookup yields CDR1 SGHDN and CDR2 FVKESK. V dropped 4 bases and J dropped 0 bases, with 14 bases sitting between them. Here the CDR3 DNA reads TGTGCCAGCAGCCGCTTGGGGGGCCTTAGCACAGATACGCAGTATTTT. Protein: CASSRLGGLSTDTQYF.

The sample holds many counts of this clonotype. This rearrangement joins TRBV19 to TRBJ2-1; tentative D call: TRBD2 (5 bases). Trimming took off 5 bases at V and 3 bases at J, with 11 bases between the two ends. CDR3 length equals 14 residues. Germline lookup yields CDR1 LNHDA and CDR2 SQIVND (reference sequence). This CDR3 reads CASSFGNNYNEQFF. The CDR3 coding sequence is TGTGCCAGTAGTTTCGGGAATAACTACAATGAGCAGTTCTTC.

This clonotype was observed many times. The chain has TRBV12-3 or TRBV12-4 and TRBJ2-2, with 7 bases identical to TRBD2. V trimming: 6 bases; J trimming: 5 bases; junction bases outside the gene matches: 21. The CDR3 extends over 19 amino acids. The CDR3 sequence is CASSVRGRLGGERTGELFF. The CDR3 DNA follows: TGTGCCAGCAGCGTTAGAGGAAGGTTGGGGGGGGAGAGAACCGGGGAGCTGTTTTTT.

This clonotype appeared many times. The chain has TRBV3-1 and TRBJ2-1; a possible D gene is TRBD2 (5 bases). This CDR3 spans 15 amino acids. V lost 4 bases to trimming and J lost 6 bases, with 16 bases between them. Germline V gene data show CDR1 as LGHDT and CDR2 as YNNKEL (reference sequence). The CDR3 DNA is TGTGCCAGCAGCCGCCTAGCTTCCCCCACCAATGAGCAGTTCTTC. It translates to CASSRLASPTNEQFF.

This clonotype appeared many times. The V call is TRBV5-1, the J call TRBJ1-2; D is undetermined. The germline V and J ends were trimmed by 4 bases and 9 bases, with 16 bases remaining between them. CDR1 and CDR2 from the germline V gene are SGHRS and YFSETQ. The CDR3 runs to 13 residues. This chain's CDR3 is CASSGLGGQSYTF. The CDR3 nucleotides read TGCGCCAGCAGCGGTCTTGGAGGTCAGAGCTACACCTTC.